Listed here are 9 T cell receptor beta chains from one sample, sequenced in a study of Graves' ophthalmopathy and Graves' hyperthyroidism. RNA transcripts provided the template for amplifying TCR beta CDR3 regions. RT-PCR in the first round used HTBI primers; a second-round multiplex PCR followed. Via MiXCR, TCRdb re-called the multiplex PCR reads, giving one row per CDR3 protein. The profile shows some 240,000 distinct CDR3 sequences, approximately 42% of them singletons. Source material: peripheral blood. All receptors derive from an adult man with Graves' ophthalmopathy.

This clonotype was counted a few times. This chain uses TRBV25-1 with TRBJ2-7; a possible D gene is TRBD1 (6 bases). Trimming shortened V by 1 base and J by 3 bases, and 13 bases separated the two germline ends. Germline V lookup: CDR1 MGHDK, CDR2 SYGVNS. The CDR3 covers 15 residues. The CDR3 loop reads CASSESVGHFYEQYF. The CDR3 bases are TGTGCCAGCAGTGAATCGGTGGGACATTTCTACGAGCAGTACTTC.

This chain joins TRBV2 and TRBJ2-5, with 9 bases identical to TRBD1. The CDR3 is 15 residues long. Trimming removed 4 bases from V and 5 bases from J; junction bases left unmatched: 8. CDR1 is SNHLY, CDR2 FYNNEI, per germline. The CDR3 bases are TGTGCCAGCAGTGCAACAGGGGGCTTCAGGGAGACCCAGTACTTC. Translating gives CASSATGGFRETQYF.

This clonotype showed up just a few times. This chain links TRBV7-8 with TRBJ2-7; D possibly uses TRBD1 or TRBD2 (5 bases each). The CDR3 sequence is 15 residues long. V dropped 7 bases and J dropped 0 bases, with 16 bases sitting between them. From germline, CDR1 is SGHVS and CDR2 FQNEAQ. In DNA form, the CDR3 reads TGTGCCAGCATCAAGGGAAGGGACCGCTCCTACGAGCAGTACTTC. Amino acids: CASIKGRDRSYEQYF.

Remarks on this clonotype: The germline gene is not matched at one end of the junction; a read error may be the cause. This chain joins TRBV6-6 and TRBJ1-1; no firm D call. The CDR3 contains 13 residues. Germline V CDR1 and CDR2: MNHNY, SVGAGI (reference sequence). The CDR3 here is CASSEKSGTEAFF. As DNA, the CDR3 is TGCGCCAGCAGTGAGAAGTCTGGCACTGAAGCTTTCTTT.

This clonotype showed up just a few times. V usage is TRBV7-9 and J usage is TRBJ2-7; no reliable D call. The CDR3 has 12 amino acids. V was shortened by 1 base and J by 6 bases, with 7 bases between the two germline ends. Germline values: CDR1 SEHNR, CDR2 FQNEAQ (reference sequence). This CDR3 is CASSLEWGEQYF. CDR3 nucleotides: TGTGCCAGCAGCTTAGAATGGGGCGAGCAGTACTTC. Full variable domain (missing parts from reference TRBV7-9 and TRBJ2-7): DTGVSQNPRHKITKRGQNVTFRCDPISEHNRLYWYRQTLGQGPEFLTYFQNEAQLEKSRLLSDRFSAERPKGSFSTLEIQRTEQGDSAMYLCASSLEWGEQYFGPGTRLTVT.

This sequence joins TRBV7-3 and TRBJ1-5, with D unresolved. CDR3 length: 16 residues. The germline V and J ends were trimmed by 8 bases and 5 bases, with 22 bases remaining between them. Germline loops: CDR1 SGHTA, CDR2 FQGTGA. CDR3 in DNA: TGTGCCAGCTGGGATAGTCCCCTCTCTCCCCATCAGCCCCAGCATTTT. Its protein product is CASWDSPLSPHQPQHF.

This clonotype was picked up a small number of times. The CDR3 bases are TGTGCCAGCAGTCAGGACTGGACGACCGGGGAGCTGTTTTTT. It encodes CASSQDWTTGELFF. The V and J genes are TRBV7-8 and TRBJ2-2, with D possibly being TRBD2 (5 bases). Germline CDR1 reads SGHVS; CDR2 reads FQNEAQ. This CDR3 comprises 14 residues. V shed 6 bases and J shed 5 bases, with 13 bases lying between them.

In DNA form, the CDR3 reads TGTGCCAGCAGCCAAGGCGAAGGGGGAGGTACTGAAGCTTTCTTT. Translated: CASSQGEGGGTEAFF. The V and J genes are TRBV3-1 and TRBJ1-1; D possibly corresponds to TRBD1 (6 bases). The CDR3 totals 15 residues. Germline lookup yields CDR1 LGHDT and CDR2 YNNKEL (reference sequence). Trimming stripped 1 base from V and 5 bases from J, with 14 bases between.

At least ten counts were recorded for this clonotype. The CDR3 loop reads CASSDWGTEAFF. The DNA of the CDR3 is TGTGCCAGCAGTGATTGGGGTACTGAAGCTTTCTTT. The rearrangement uses TRBV25-1 and TRBJ1-1; D is uncertain. V was cut by 3 bases and J by 5 bases, with 7 bases left in between. Germline-derived CDR1 and CDR2 are MGHDK and SYGVNS. The CDR3 has 12 residues.